This T cell receptor beta chain derives from a study of shared clonotypes between healthy human individuals. Points from the study as a whole: Naive CD4 clonotype sharing across a few donors was approximately 5.2%.

Turning to this clone: No antigen is known for it.

The assay was immunoSEQ multiplex PCR, and TCRdb's table has in-frame clones only and misses some. The data contain more than 2 million clones, approximately 95% of them singletons. Input material: naive CD4+ T cells sorted from blood. Stated subset: CD45RA+ positively selected. The TCR comes from a man aged 18 to 29 in good health.

CDR3 region: CASRDSGLAGRNEQFF. The CDR3 nucleotides read TGTGCCAGCAGGGACTCGGGACTAGCGGGAAGGAATGAGCAGTTCTTC. The chain combines TRBV2 with TRBJ2-1; TRBD2 matches at 13 bases. CDR1 is SNHLY and CDR2 is FYNNEI in the germline V gene. Trimming at V came to 6 bases and at J to 7 bases, leaving 9 bases not matched to a gene. The CDR3 is made up of 16 amino acids. The full variable domain, completed using reference TRBV2 and TRBJ2-1, is EPEVTQTPSHQVTQMGQEVILRCVPISNHLYFYWYRQILGQKVEFLVSFYNNEISEKSEIFDDQFSVERPDGSNFTLKIRSTKLEDSAMYFCASRDSGLAGRNEQFFGPGTRLTVL.